This T cell receptor beta chain was retrieved from a study of blood T cells in healthy people across ages. Whole-study findings and limits: A greater number of naive CD4+ cells and higher diversity distinguished long-lived donors from aged donors. TCR beta diversity, measured per million T cells, fell in a roughly linear way with age.

With a J-beta primer mix and a sample-barcoded 5' primer, a second PCR ran about 7 to 12 cycles. From the 5' RACE reads, TCRdb called clonotypes with MiXCR, one entry per CDR3 protein. Altogether 1.5 million to 2 million distinct CDR3 sequences are present, 28% being singletons, with the ten largest covering about 7.7%. Whenever a sample was processed, at least 7 million PBMCs were isolated. Note on this clonotype: Antigen: not known.

The CDR3 runs 13 residues. Germline-derived CDR1 and CDR2 are DFQATT and SNEGSKA (reference sequence). The V and J ends lost 5 bases and 8 bases respectively, with 15 bases between them. This clonotype originated in a woman in her thirties in good health. Sequencing was done on a sample of blood. This rearrangement joins TRBV20-1 to TRBJ1-4; D gene unclear. CDR3 loop: CSAPTPEGEKLFF. DNA of the CDR3: TGCAGTGCTCCTACTCCGGAGGGAGAAAAACTGTTTTTT.